One sample yielded the 8 T cell receptor beta chains listed below, sequenced in a study of blood T cell repertoires in COVID-19. Method: immunoSEQ multiplex PCR; TCRdb's copy keeps in-frame clones and lacks some. The sample lists around 110,000 clones, roughly 84% occurring once. The specimen was peripheral blood. These receptors all stem from a human donor in a cohort sampled during active COVID-19.

The V call is TRBV7-9, the J call TRBJ2-3; 10 nucleotides match TRBD2. This CDR3 is built from 14 residues. Germline CDR1 SEHNR, CDR2 FQNEAQ (reference sequence). V shed 3 bases and J 4 bases; nucleotides not matched to a gene: 1. CDR3 sequence reads: CASSFGLAADTQYF. DNA for the CDR3: TGTGCCAGCAGCTTCGGACTAGCGGCAGATACGCAGTATTTT.

This clone was seen once. The chain carries TRBV27 and TRBJ2-6; D gene ambiguous. CDR1 and CDR2 from the germline V gene are MNHEY and SMNVEV (reference sequence). CDR3 length: 14 residues. Trimming removed 2 bases at V and 2 bases at J, with 4 bases between. CDR3 sequence: CASSLGPGANVLTF. CDR3 DNA: TGTGCCAGCAGTTTAGGCCCTGGGGCCAACGTCCTGACTTTC.

The chain joins TRBV6-2 or TRBV6-3 to TRBJ2-1, with TRBD2 matching over 13 bases. The junction had 6 bases not matched to a gene; V was cut back by 4 bases and J by 6 bases. The CDR3 is 16 amino acids. Germline V CDR1 and CDR2: MNHEY, SVGEGT. The CDR3 region is CASSSLGLAGANEQFF. CDR3 DNA: TGTGCCAGCAGTTCGCTCGGACTAGCGGGAGCCAATGAGCAGTTCTTC.

The gene calls are TRBV30 and TRBJ1-3; D gene unclear. This CDR3 has 14 amino acids. Germline-derived CDR1 and CDR2 are GTSNPN and SVGIG (reference sequence). Trimming pared 3 bases from V and 2 bases from J, leaving 11 bases between. The chain's CDR3 is CAWRASTTGNTIYF. The CDR3 nucleotides read TGTGCCTGGAGAGCTTCGACAACTGGAAACACCATATATTTT.

As DNA, the CDR3 is TGCGCCAGCAGACGGACATATCAAGAGACCCAGTACTTC. Translation: CASRRTYQETQYF. The rearrangement joins TRBV5-1 to TRBJ2-5; tentative D call: TRBD1 (5 bases). Germline CDR1 and CDR2: SGHRS and YFSETQ. The V gene lost 5 bases and the J gene lost 2 bases, with 10 bases spanning the gap. There are 13 residues in the CDR3.

J is TRBJ2-3 and V is TRBV5-4; D is possibly TRBD2 (5 bases). In germline, CDR1 is SGHNT, CDR2 YYREEE (reference sequence). The germline V and J ends were trimmed by 3 bases and 0 bases, with 11 bases remaining between them. This CDR3 contains 15 residues. Here the CDR3 DNA reads TGTGCCAGCAGCTCGGAGGCGGATAGCACAGATACGCAGTATTTT. Protein: CASSSEADSTDTQYF.

The rearrangement uses TRBV19 and TRBJ1-6; D unclear. CDR3 length: 14 residues. CDR1 LNHDA and CDR2 SQIVND come from the germline V gene (reference sequence). V lost 3 bases and J 10 bases, leaving 13 bases between the germline ends. Here the CDR3 reads CASSITLEGSPLHF. The CDR3 nucleotides read TGTGCCAGTAGTATCACTTTAGAGGGCTCACCCCTCCACTTT.

This clone was recorded many times. This chain uses TRBV6-2 or TRBV6-3 with TRBJ2-2; D is unresolved. Per germline, CDR1 MNHEY and CDR2 SVGEGT. The V and J ends lost 2 bases and 6 bases respectively, with 4 bases between them. The CDR3 extends over 12 amino acids. DNA for the CDR3: TGTGCCAGCAGTTACCCCGCCGGGGAGCTGTTTTTT. It encodes CASSYPAGELFF.